The 9 T cell receptor beta chains listed next were all sequenced from one sample in a study of OX40 agonist ivuxolimab in advanced cancers. Sequencing used immunoSEQ multiplex PCR; TCRdb keeps in-frame clones, though not all of them. The sample records about 69,000 clones, approximately 90% being singletons. This sample comprised CD4+ or CD8+ T cells sorted from blood, obtained in a trial of the OX40 agonist ivuxolimab. The receptors originated from an adult with an advanced solid tumor such as melanoma, head and neck, liver or kidney cancer.

This clone appeared once. This chain uses TRBV7-3 with TRBJ1-1; 8 bases align to TRBD1. V shed 5 bases and J 4 bases; nucleotides not matched to a gene: 3. The CDR3 extends over 13 amino acids. CDR1 and CDR2 (germline): SGHTA, FQGTGA. Written as DNA, the CDR3 is TGTGCCAGCAGCCCGGACAGGGTCACTGAAGCTTTCTTT. Its protein product is CASSPDRVTEAFF.

Written as DNA, the CDR3 is TGTGCCAGCACCGAAAGACTATTGAAAACCGGGGAGCTGTTTTTT. It translates to CASTERLLKTGELFF. This chain links TRBV6-1 with TRBJ2-2; D may be TRBD2 (5 bases). In germline, CDR1 is MNHNS, CDR2 SASEGT. V was pared by 7 bases and J by 5 bases, with 17 bases between. There are 15 residues in the CDR3.

The rearrangement links TRBV6-5 to TRBJ1-5, with D unclear. The CDR3 totals 13 residues. Germline V gives CDR1 MNHEY, CDR2 SVGAGI. Trimming cost V 6 bases and J 3 bases, with 9 bases left between them. The CDR3 sequence: CASSPILNQPQHF. The CDR3 region has the DNA TGTGCCAGCAGCCCTATACTCAATCAGCCCCAGCATTTT.

This chain links TRBV30 with TRBJ2-3; no clear D. The CDR3 sequence is 12 residues long. The V gene's germline CDR1 is GTSNPN and CDR2 SVGIG (reference sequence). V lost 0 bases and J lost 4, with 5 bases in between. The DNA of the CDR3 is TGTGCCTGGAGTGTTGGTTCAGATACGCAGTATTTT. It is translated as CAWSVGSDTQYF. Variable domain in full (rest from reference TRBV30 and TRBJ2-3): SQTIHQWPATLVQPVGSPLSLECTVEGTSNPNLYWYRQAAGRGLQLLFYSVGIGQISSEVPQNLSASRPQDRQFILSSKKLLLSDSGFYLCAWSVGSDTQYFGPGTRLTVL.

V is TRBV7-2 and J is TRBJ1-4; D is possibly TRBD1 (5 bases). This CDR3 spans 14 amino acids. V was shortened by 5 bases and J by 8 bases, with 15 bases between the two germline ends. Germline CDR1 and CDR2: SGHTA and FQGNSA. DNA of the CDR3: TGTGCCAGCAGCCGACAGAGTGGAGGCGAAAAACTGTTTTTT. Translating gives CASSRQSGGEKLFF.

This clone was found once. The chain links TRBV7-8 to TRBJ1-2; 7 nucleotides align to TRBD1. V lost 1 base and J lost 6; bases outside the gene matches: 5. The length of the CDR3 is 14 residues. The V gene's germline CDR1 is SGHVS and CDR2 FQNEAQ. This CDR3 reads CASSLGAQGDGYTF. The CDR3 DNA sequence: TGTGCCAGCAGCTTAGGAGCCCAGGGGGATGGCTACACCTTC.

V usage is TRBV25-1 and J usage is TRBJ2-7, with 9 nucleotides matching TRBD1. V was pared by 7 bases and J by 7 bases, with 11 bases of the junction left unmatched. Germline assignment: CDR1 MGHDK and CDR2 SYGVNS. The CDR3 is 14 amino acids. DNA for the CDR3: TGTGCCAGCACCCCGAGCTGGGACAGGGTGGAGCAGTACTTC. Its protein is CASTPSWDRVEQYF.

This rearrangement joins TRBV11-2 to TRBJ2-5, with 9 bases matching TRBD1. V lost 4 bases to trimming and J lost 4 bases; unmatched junction nucleotides: 16. Germline V lookup: CDR1 SGHAT, CDR2 FQNNGV. This CDR3 region has 18 residues. CDR3 sequence reads: CASSSLRGGQGKIETQYF. The CDR3 coding sequence is TGTGCCAGCAGCTCCCTTAGGGGGGGACAGGGAAAGATAGAGACCCAGTACTTC.

This chain connects TRBV19 to TRBJ2-2; TRBD1 or TRBD2 may be the D gene (5 bases each). This CDR3 has 16 amino acids. Trimming removed 3 bases at V and 4 bases at J, with 15 bases between. Germline V lookup: CDR1 LNHDA, CDR2 SQIVND (reference sequence). This CDR3 reads CASSIGALGVTGELFF. DNA of the CDR3: TGTGCCAGTAGTATCGGGGCCCTGGGAGTCACCGGGGAGCTGTTTTTT.